A selection of T cell receptor beta chains follows, all from one sample in a study of shared clonotypes between healthy human individuals. The method was immunoSEQ multiplex PCR; TCRdb's version includes in-frame clones alone and lacks a portion of them. The sample gives 950,000 to 1,300,000 clones, 60% to 80% of which show up once; about 1.5% is in the top ten. The sequencing input was memory CD4+ T cells sorted from blood. These receptors came from a young man in good health. The CDR3 runs from the conserved cysteine through the conserved F or W.

v_gene,j_gene,CDR3aa
TRBV30,TRBJ1-5,CAWSVEGYGNQPQHF
TRBV5-1,TRBJ2-7,CASNHGGSPGEQYF
TRBV28,TRBJ1-1,CASTRTRGNTEAFF
TRBV2,TRBJ1-5,CASRGEGQGGQPQHF
TRBV6-6,TRBJ1-3,CASTLQGSGGNTIYF
TRBV23-1,TRBJ1-1,CASSHAHPGDQATEAFF
TRBV28,TRBJ1-4,CASSLRQGGSNEKLFF
TRBV30,TRBJ1-6,CAWTIDSPLHF
TRBV6-6,TRBJ1-5,CASSYGGGSQPQHF
TRBV6-1,TRBJ2-5,CASLVRETQYF
TRBV2,TRBJ2-7,CASSTNRVPHF
TRBV4-1,TRBJ2-3,CASTSSDRGPRDTQYF
TRBV6-1,NA,CASRKSGGASYEQYF
TRBV7-9,TRBJ2-5,CASSRGAEETQYF
TRBV5-1,TRBJ2-5,CASSSSSGSETQYF
TRBV7-8,TRBJ1-2,CASSLEGTYGYTF
TRBV28,TRBJ1-2,CASSFGGSLYGYTF
TRBV6-1,TRBJ1-6,CASSPRDRGNSPLHF
TRBV5-1,TRBJ2-3,CASSPEAGTWDTQYF
TRBV9,TRBJ1-4,CASSVGTRFEKLFF
TRBV4-1,TRBJ2-7,CASSRMTGGQVYEQYF
TRBV11-2,TRBJ2-2,CASSLDPGLSGELFF
TRBV7-6,TRBJ2-1,CASSKVQGAGNEQFF
TRBV29-1,NA,CSVWTDTYEQYF
TRBV28,TRBJ2-7,CASSTPGTAGSEQYF
TRBV7-3,TRBJ2-2,CASRLDSRNTGELFF
TRBV7-2,TRBJ2-3,CASSRDRGSDTQYF
TRBV2,TRBJ2-2,CARGRQGNTGELFF
TRBV4-3,TRBJ1-1,CASSQDLQPGTEAFF
TRBV2,TRBJ2-7,CASIQTPTYEQYF
TRBV5-1,TRBJ2-1,CASSAGLGNEQFF
TRBV5-8,TRBJ1-4,CASSRREQGTKEKLFF
TRBV5-1,TRBJ1-1,CASSPLGAFEAFF
TRBV5-1,TRBJ2-5,CASRVDPTSPETQYF
TRBV7-3,TRBJ1-2,CASSLNPATGYTF
TRBV5-1,TRBJ1-1,CASSSDRGVTEAFF
TRBV28,TRBJ1-5,CASTPILTSGTGSNQPQHF
TRBV28,TRBJ1-1,CASSLRQNTEAFF
TRBV5-6,TRBJ1-2,CASSLDGPDGYTF
TRBV6-1,TRBJ2-3,CASSGQGGSDTQYF
TRBV5-1,TRBJ1-6,CASSLGQAISPLHF
TRBV5-1,TRBJ2-7,CASSFRTATYEQYF
TRBV7-2,TRBJ2-7,CASSPDRVPFYEQYF
TRBV15,TRBJ1-2,CATSRGRDGHNFYGYTF
TRBV6-5,TRBJ2-2,CASSYLRGELFF
TRBV27,TRBJ1-2,CASTQFGGENYGYTF
TRBV14,TRBJ2-2,CASSQRLTGAGELFF
TRBV5-1,TRBJ1-2,CASRLGDRVGYTF
TRBV7-2,TRBJ1-5,CASSPWTGGDQPQHF
TRBV18,TRBJ2-2,CASSPPSRDTGELFF
TRBV19,TRBJ2-1,CASREGLGLARGEQFF
TRBV10-2,TRBJ2-1,CASSGQGNEQFF
TRBV18,TRBJ2-3,CASSTREKDTQYF
TRBV7-2,TRBJ2-3,CASSLDRTTDTQYF
TRBV30,TRBJ2-5,CAWSFGPTETQYF